This passage covers 13 T cell receptor beta chains from one sample sequenced in a study of blood T cell repertoires in COVID-19. The assay was immunoSEQ multiplex PCR, and TCRdb's table has in-frame clones only and misses some. The data contain 380,000 or so clones, about 89% of them singletons. Sequenced material: PBMCs or T cells enriched from blood (not recorded which). These receptors originate from a man aged 30 to 39 who had recovered from COVID-19.

The V gene is TRBV3-1 (or the pseudogene TRBV3-2), the J gene TRBJ1-2; D is unclear. The CDR3 sequence is 14 residues long. V lost 1 base and J 7 bases, leaving 13 bases between the germline ends. Germline V gene lookup returns CDR1 LGHDT and CDR2 YNNKEL (reference sequence). CDR3 nucleotides: TGTGCCAGCAGCCAAGTTGCGGGCGTCAGTGGCTACACCTTC. Its translation: CASSQVAGVSGYTF.

This CDR3 reads CASSPLSTDTQYF. In nucleotides, the CDR3 is TGTGCCAGCAGCCCCCTAAGCACAGATACGCAGTATTTT. The V call is TRBV9, the J call TRBJ2-3; D not certain. V was pared by 4 bases and J by 0 bases, with 6 bases between. Germline lookup yields CDR1 SGDLS and CDR2 YYNGEE. This CDR3 is built from 13 residues.

The V and J genes are TRBV6-5 and TRBJ1-3; D possibly corresponds to TRBD1 (6 bases). The germline CDR1 and CDR2 sequences are MNHEY and SVGAGI. V was clipped by 2 bases and J by 3 bases, with 11 bases between them. The length of the CDR3 is 15 residues. CDR3 region: CASSYTGLDGNTIYF. Written as DNA, the CDR3 is TGTGCCAGCAGTTACACAGGGTTGGATGGAAACACCATATATTTT.

This chain links TRBV7-6 with TRBJ1-1, with a possible D match to TRBD1 (6 bases). The CDR3 loop spans 13 amino acids. Germline CDR1 reads SGHVS; CDR2 reads FNYEAQ. V was trimmed by 5 bases and J by 10 bases, leaving 17 bases between them. The CDR3 spells CASSPGEGIGAFF. The DNA for the CDR3 is TGTGCCAGCAGCCCAGGGGAGGGGATAGGAGCTTTCTTT.

The chain combines TRBV5-1 with TRBJ1-1; TRBD1 matches 7 bases. The germline CDR1 and CDR2 sequences are SGHRS and YFSETQ. The CDR3 is made up of 16 amino acids. With V trimmed by 6 bases and J by 1 base, 12 bases remained unmatched. The CDR3 bases are TGCGCCAGCAACAAAGGGGGCTACCTTGAGAACACTGAAGCTTTCTTT. Amino acids: CASNKGGYLENTEAFF.

The chain carries TRBV4-3 and TRBJ2-1, with TRBD2 as a possible D gene (6 bases). Germline-derived CDR1 and CDR2 are LGHNA and YSLEER. This CDR3 spans 14 amino acids. Trimming removed 3 bases at V and 10 bases at J, with 16 bases between. The CDR3 sequence is CASSHRDSDTEQFF. The CDR3 nucleotides are TGCGCCAGCAGCCACAGGGACTCCGACACGGAGCAGTTCTTC.

CDR3 residues: CASSFHRGGGYEQYF. CDR3 nucleotide sequence: TGTGCCAGCAGTTTCCACAGGGGTGGCGGCTACGAGCAGTACTTC. The chain carries TRBV6-5 and TRBJ2-7; 7 bases line up with TRBD1. V lost 4 bases, J lost 3 bases, and 9 bases stayed unmatched. CDR1 is MNHEY and CDR2 is SVGAGI in the germline V gene. The CDR3 totals 15 residues.

This chain joins TRBV9 and TRBJ1-2; no reliable D call. V was clipped by 4 bases and J by 0 bases, with 7 bases between them. Per germline, CDR1 SGDLS and CDR2 YYNGEE. This CDR3 has 13 amino acids. The CDR3 sequence is CASSRETNYGYTF. DNA of the CDR3: TGTGCCAGCAGCCGGGAAACTAACTATGGCTACACCTTC.

The genes are TRBV4-2 and TRBJ2-7; D uncertain. V was shortened by 0 bases and J by 1 base, with 13 bases between the two germline ends. The CDR3 length is 16 residues. CDR1 is LGHNA, CDR2 YNFKEQ, per germline. The CDR3 loop is CASSQDIEASSYEQYF. DNA for the CDR3: TGTGCCAGCAGCCAAGACATAGAGGCGTCGTCCTACGAGCAGTACTTC.

The CDR3: CSVGQGGFTDTQYF. CDR3 bases: TGCAGCGTTGGTCAGGGTGGTTTCACAGATACGCAGTATTTT. The chain couples TRBV29-1 to TRBJ2-3, with D possibly matching TRBD1 (5 bases). The germline gives CDR1 SQVTM, CDR2 ANQGSEA. V lost 4 bases to trimming and J lost 2 bases, with 13 bases between them. CDR3 size: 14 residues.

J is TRBJ2-7 and V is TRBV30; D ambiguous. The CDR3 has 13 amino acids. Trimming left V 4 bases short and J 9 bases short, with 19 bases between. Germline lookup yields CDR1 GTSNPN and CDR2 SVGIG (reference sequence). The CDR3 bases are TGTGCCTGGACTCCCTGGTCGGGTAGTGGGCAGTACTTC. Protein: CAWTPWSGSGQYF.

This chain connects TRBV25-1 to TRBJ1-2, with 7 nucleotides matching TRBD1. This CDR3 is built from 14 residues. Per germline, CDR1 MGHDK and CDR2 SYGVNS. Trimming took 7 bases from V and 4 from J; bases not matched to a gene: 9. The DNA of the CDR3 is TGTGCCAGCAAAAAAACAGGGGCGGTCTATGGCTACACCTTC. Protein sequence: CASKKTGAVYGYTF.

The J gene is TRBJ1-1, the V gene TRBV19; tentatively, D is TRBD1 (6 bases). This CDR3 comprises 15 residues. CDR1 is LNHDA, CDR2 SQIVND, per germline (reference sequence). The germline V and J ends were trimmed by 6 bases and 5 bases, with 19 bases remaining between them. CDR3: CASRGNGGGPTEAFF. The CDR3 DNA reads TGTGCCAGTAGGGGAAACGGCGGGGGCCCGACTGAAGCTTTCTTT.